The rows below give T cell receptor beta chains drawn from one sample of a study of cytomegalovirus exposure and HLA in healthy donors. The repertoire was sequenced with immunoSEQ multiplex PCR; TCRdb's copy has only in-frame clones and lacks some. The sample lists more than 85,000 clones, roughly 80% occurring once. The sample was PBMCs. These receptors originate from a male donor in good health and CMV-seropositive. Each CDR3 is given with its conserved first and last residue. A D gene is named only where the DNA matches it firmly. Only some rows state a clone size, as once, few, many or a class for expanded clones.

clone_size	j_call	d_call	cdr3_length	v_call	cdr3_aa	cdr3_nt
-	TRBJ2-1	TRBD1	12	TRBV30	CAGSRQTGGQFF	TGTGCCGGCTCGAGACAGACAGGGGGGCAGTTCTTC
-	TRBJ2-2	TRBD2	15	TRBV28	CASSSRTSGVGELFF	TGTGCCAGCAGTTCCCGGACTAGCGGGGTCGGGGAGCTGTTTTTT
-	TRBJ1-1	-	16	TRBV29-1	CSTPTAAGGIGTEAFF	TGCAGCACACCCACCGCGGCGGGGGGAATTGGCACTGAAGCTTTCTTT
-	TRBJ2-7	-	17	TRBV6-1	CASSEFFFVDTSYEQYF	TGTGCCAGCAGTGAATTTTTCTTCGTGGACACGTCCTACGAGCAGTACTTC
once	TRBJ2-5	-	13	TRBV7-2	CASSLNQEETQYF	TGTGCCAGCAGCTTAAACCAGGAAGAGACCCAGTACTTC
-	TRBJ2-7	TRBD1	14	TRBV7-9	CASSHWDREGEQYF	TGTGCCAGCAGCCACTGGGACAGGGAAGGCGAGCAGTACTTC
once	TRBJ2-7	TRBD1	17	TRBV5-8	CASSLEMGQVSSYEQYF	TGTGCCAGCAGCTTGGAAATGGGACAGGTGAGCTCCTACGAGCAGTACTTC
-	TRBJ1-1	TRBD1	15	TRBV6-5	CASSTGQGKVTEAFF	TGTGCCAGCAGTACGGGACAGGGGAAAGTAACTGAAGCTTTCTTT
-	TRBJ1-6	-	13	TRBV30	CAWRDSEASPLHF	TGTGCCTGGAGGGACAGTGAGGCTTCACCCCTCCACTTT
-	TRBJ1-5	-	15	TRBV5-6	CASSRQPDGNQPQHF	TGTGCCAGCAGCCGACAGCCAGATGGCAATCAGCCCCAGCATTTT
-	TRBJ1-1	TRBD1	12	TRBV9	CASSTGTGEAFF	TGTGCCAGCAGCACCGGGACAGGCGAAGCTTTCTTT
-	TRBJ2-5	-	16	TRBV2	CASSEGGLAGRGPQYF	TGTGCCAGCAGTGAAGGTGGCCTAGCCGGGCGTGGGCCCCAGTACTTC
once	TRBJ1-2	-	14	TRBV7-8	CASSLVGVRHGYTF	TGTGCCAGCAGCTTAGTCGGGGTGCGTCATGGCTACACCTTC
-	TRBJ1-2	-	15	TRBV6-4	CASRKSPQINYGYTF	TGTGCCAGCAGAAAATCACCTCAGATAAACTATGGCTACACCTTC
-	TRBJ2-7	TRBD2	15	TRBV27	CASSLGTSSLFEQYF	TGTGCCAGCAGTTTAGGGACTAGCTCTTTGTTTGAGCAGTACTTC
-	TRBJ1-6	-	15	TRBV7-9	CASQPTASYNSPLHF	TGTGCCAGCCAACCTACAGCTTCCTATAATTCACCCCTCCACTTT
-	TRBJ2-3	TRBD2	16	TRBV7-9	CASNPPPSGGADTQYF	TGTGCCAGCAACCCTCCCCCTAGCGGGGGGGCAGATACGCAGTATTTT
-	TRBJ2-3	-	15	TRBV19	CASRRGGAIWDTQYF	TGTGCCAGTAGAAGGGGGGGCGCGATATGGGATACGCAGTATTTT
-	TRBJ1-6	-	16	TRBV5-1	CASSLEFLGSNSPLHF	TGCGCCAGCAGCTTGGAATTTCTTGGCTCTAATTCACCCCTCCACTTT
-	TRBJ1-2	-	15	TRBV2	CASSEAGGAGYGYTF	TGTGCCAGCAGTGAGGCCGGGGGGGCTGGCTATGGCTACACCTTC
-	TRBJ2-3	-	13	TRBV7-9	CASNPTQGVSQYF	TGTGCCAGCAACCCTACCCAAGGGGTTTCGCAGTATTTT
-	TRBJ1-4	-	14	TRBV5-1	CASSRSATNEKLFF	TGCGCCAGCAGCCGGAGTGCAACTAATGAAAAACTGTTTTTT
-	TRBJ2-7	TRBD2	20	TRBV7-6	CASSLAAPHPSGGINYEQYF	TGTGCCAGCAGCTTAGCGGCCCCCCATCCTAGCGGGGGCATCAACTACGAGCAGTACTTC
-	TRBJ2-1	TRBD2	17	TRBV5-1	CASSLASLSGGYNEQFF	TGCGCCAGCAGCTTGGCCAGCCTCAGCGGGGGCTACAATGAGCAGTTCTTC
-	TRBJ2-3	-	14	TRBV29-1	CSVGKGVRTDTQYF	TGCAGCGTTGGTAAAGGGGTCCGCACAGATACGCAGTATTTT